One sample yielded the 25 T cell receptor beta chains listed below, sequenced in a study of cytomegalovirus exposure and HLA in healthy donors. Primers: 60 Vbeta forward and 13 Jbeta reverse. Assay: immunoSEQ multiplex PCR; the TCRdb copy retains only in-frame clones and omits some. Among more than 85,000 clones listed, around 15% were seen once. Sequenced input: PBMCs. All receptors come from a female donor in good health and CMV-seronegative.

V and J are TRBV29-1 and TRBJ2-1, with a weak D call TRBD1 (6 bases). CDR3 length: 13 amino acids. V was pared by 4 bases and J by 3 bases, with 10 bases between. Germline CDR1 and CDR2: SQVTM and ANQGSEA. The CDR3 nucleotides read TGCAGCGTTGCTCAGGGGATCTACAATGAGCAGTTCTTC. Encoded protein: CSVAQGIYNEQFF.

This clone came up a few times. The chain joins TRBV4-3 to TRBJ1-1; D is perhaps TRBD1 (5 bases). The CDR3 consists of 15 residues. Trimming took 1 base from V and 4 from J, leaving 13 bases between them. Germline V CDR1 and CDR2: LGHNA, YSLEER. In DNA form, the CDR3 reads TGCGCCAGCAGCCAAGCAATGCGGGGCGTCACTGAAGCTTTCTTT. Protein product: CASSQAMRGVTEAFF.

This clone was counted between two and nine times. The chain combines TRBV5-1 with TRBJ2-5, with D maybe TRBD2 (5 bases). Trimming took 0 bases from V and 5 from J, leaving 17 bases between them. This CDR3 spans 16 amino acids. CDR1 is SGHRS and CDR2 is YFSETQ in the germline V gene. The CDR3 spells CASSLEVSSGFETQYF. In DNA, the CDR3 is TGCGCCAGCAGCTTGGAGGTTAGCTCGGGGTTTGAGACCCAGTACTTC.

This clone was seen more than once but under ten times. This CDR3 is CASSAGLAGDETYEQYF. The CDR3 DNA sequence: TGTGCCAGCAGCGCAGGACTAGCGGGGGATGAAACCTACGAGCAGTACTTC. The rearrangement joins TRBV7-8 to TRBJ2-7; TRBD2 matches 13 bases. Germline V gives CDR1 SGHVS, CDR2 FQNEAQ. V gave up 5 bases and J gave up 2 bases; unmatched junction bases: 9. The CDR3 has 17 residues. Combining the CDR3 with reference TRBV7-8 and TRBJ2-7 gives the whole variable domain GAGVSQSPRYKVAKRGQDVALRCDPISGHVSLFWYQQALGQGPEFLTYFQNEAQLDKSGLPSDRFFAERPEGSVSTLKIQRTQQEDSAVYLCASSAGLAGDETYEQYFGPGTRLTVT.

The rearrangement joins TRBV29-1 to TRBJ2-7; maybe TRBD1 (7 bases). The CDR3 runs to 13 residues. V was cut by 5 bases and J by 3 bases, with 14 bases left in between. Germline V gene lookup returns CDR1 SQVTM and CDR2 ANQGSEA. CDR3 DNA: TGCAGCGTTCACAGGGGAGGAAGCTACGAGCAGTACTTC. Translation: CSVHRGGSYEQYF.

The chain employs TRBV5-1 and TRBJ2-7, with 8 nucleotides matching TRBD2. The V and J ends lost 3 bases and 0 bases, in that order; junction bases with no gene match: 5. This CDR3 contains 15 residues. Germline V gives CDR1 SGHRS, CDR2 YFSETQ. The CDR3 protein is CASSSLAGSSYEQYF. CDR3 bases: TGCGCCAGCAGCTCCTTAGCGGGAAGCTCCTACGAGCAGTACTTC.

The genes are TRBV9 and TRBJ2-1; D remains unclear. The CDR3 loop spans 16 amino acids. The germline gives CDR1 SGDLS, CDR2 YYNGEE. The V end lost 0 bases, the J end lost 0 bases, and 10 bases lay between the germline ends. The CDR3 region is CASSVESRFSYNEQFF. The CDR3, as DNA: TGTGCCAGCAGCGTAGAGTCGAGGTTCTCCTACAATGAGCAGTTCTTC.

The chain recombines TRBV30 with TRBJ1-5, with D maybe TRBD1 (5 bases). Germline CDR1 and CDR2: GTSNPN and SVGIG (reference sequence). V was pared by 0 bases and J by 6 bases, with 18 bases between. The CDR3 spans 16 residues. CDR3 bases: TGTGCCTGGAGTGTAAAGAGCAGGGCCTTTATTCAGCCCCAGCATTTT. Residues: CAWSVKSRAFIQPQHF.

This clone was observed a few times. The V gene is TRBV5-1, the J gene TRBJ2-3; perhaps TRBD2 as D (7 bases). The germline V and J ends were trimmed by 3 bases and 4 bases, with 18 bases remaining between them. The CDR3 is 16 amino acids. CDR1 is SGHRS and CDR2 is YFSETQ in the germline V gene. The DNA of the CDR3 is TGCGCCAGCAGCTGGGGGGGGACACCCAGCGCAGATACGCAGTATTTT. Residues: CASSWGGTPSADTQYF.

This clone has just a few counts. The chain combines TRBV4-3 with TRBJ1-2, with 8 positions matching TRBD1. The CDR3 contains 16 residues. Germline loops: CDR1 LGHNA, CDR2 YSLEER. The V segment lost 4 bases and the J segment 5 bases; nucleotides outside the gene matches: 12. The DNA of the CDR3 is TGCGCCAGCAGCCCCGACAGGGGCCGAATCGGGTATGGCTACACCTTC. It encodes CASSPDRGRIGYGYTF.

This clone was observed a few times. This chain links TRBV27 with TRBJ2-2; D perhaps matches TRBD1 (6 bases). This CDR3 is 13 amino acids long. Per germline, CDR1 MNHEY and CDR2 SMNVEV (reference sequence). Trimming stripped 5 bases from V and 7 bases from J, with 11 bases between. The CDR3 sequence: CASSRGSVGELFF. The DNA for the CDR3 is TGTGCCAGCAGTAGGGGGTCCGTCGGGGAGCTGTTTTTT.

The V and J genes are TRBV7-8 and TRBJ1-4, with D possibly TRBD1 on 5 matching bases. The CDR3 runs 20 residues. The germline V gene has CDR1 SGHVS and CDR2 FQNEAQ. V gave up 1 base and J gave up 5 bases, with 26 bases separating them. Here the CDR3 DNA reads TGTGCCAGCAGCTTAGTCCTGGGGCCAGCAGCACCCCTTTCAAATGAAAAACTGTTTTTT. This gives the protein CASSLVLGPAAPLSNEKLFF.

V and J are TRBV19 and TRBJ2-1; D call uncertain. Trimming took off 4 bases at V and 8 bases at J, with 12 bases between the two ends. The CDR3 has 13 amino acids. Germline V CDR1 and CDR2: LNHDA, SQIVND (reference sequence). CDR3 sequence: CASSRASLDEQFF. CDR3 DNA: TGTGCCAGTAGTAGAGCTAGTTTGGATGAGCAGTTCTTC.

This rearrangement joins TRBV10-2 to TRBJ2-7, with 7 bases aligning to TRBD2. Trimming cost V 6 bases and J 7 bases; bases outside gene matches: 6. CDR1 WSHSY and CDR2 SAAADI come from the germline V gene. The length of the CDR3 is 12 residues. CDR3 nucleotides: TGCGCCAGCAGCCCTAGCGGAAGGGAGCAGTACTTC. Its protein product is CASSPSGREQYF.

This clone has a handful of counts. The V and J genes are TRBV2 and TRBJ1-1; possibly TRBD1 for D (5 bases). Germline values: CDR1 SNHLY, CDR2 FYNNEI. Trimming removed 3 bases at V and 11 bases at J, with 13 bases between. The CDR3 extends over 12 amino acids. The CDR3: CASSDGASRAFF. The CDR3 DNA follows: TGTGCCAGCAGTGATGGGGCCTCTCGGGCTTTCTTT.

There are a few counts of this clone. V and J are TRBV29-1 and TRBJ1-2; TRBD1 aligns across 7 bases. The junction had 7 bases not matched to a gene; V was cut back by 6 bases and J by 0 bases. The CDR3 contains 14 residues. Germline-derived CDR1 and CDR2 are SQVTM and ANQGSEA. CDR3 nucleotide sequence: TGCAGCGTGGCCAGACAGGGAGCTAACTATGGCTACACCTTC. Amino acid sequence: CSVARQGANYGYTF.

This chain joins TRBV30 and TRBJ2-5; 9 nucleotides match TRBD1. V shed 5 bases, J shed 7 bases, and the junction held 5 bases outside the gene matches. Germline CDR1 is GTSNPN and CDR2 is SVGIG (reference sequence). The CDR3 length is 12 residues. The CDR3 DNA sequence: TGTGCCTGGGGGGGACAGGGAGGGACCCAGTACTTC. Its translation: CAWGGQGGTQYF.

This clone turned up a few times. The chain recombines TRBV6-6 with TRBJ2-2; TRBD2 agrees at 10 bases. J lost 5 bases, V lost 5 bases, and 8 bases had no gene match. This CDR3 region has 16 residues. The germline V gene encodes CDR1 MNHNY and CDR2 SVGAGI (reference sequence). The CDR3 DNA sequence: TGTGCCAGCAGTCCCTTAGCGGGGGGAAAAACCGGGGAGCTGTTTTTT. Encoded protein: CASSPLAGGKTGELFF.

V gene TRBV6-1 combines with J gene TRBJ2-7; TRBD2 aligns across 7 bases. The trim removed 1 base at V and 3 bases at J, leaving 3 bases unmatched. Germline lookup yields CDR1 MNHNS and CDR2 SASEGT. The CDR3 is made up of 14 amino acids. Here the CDR3 reads CASSEGGTNYEQYF. DNA for the CDR3: TGTGCCAGCAGTGAAGGAGGGACTAACTACGAGCAGTACTTC.

This clone showed up just a few times. The gene calls are TRBV6-1 and TRBJ1-5, with TRBD1 as a possible D gene (5 bases). Trimming took off 6 bases at V and 1 base at J, with 13 bases between the two ends. Germline V lookup: CDR1 MNHNS, CDR2 SASEGT. The CDR3 has 15 amino acids. The CDR3 DNA follows: TGTGCCAGCAGCGGAATGGGGCAGAGCAATCAGCCCCAGCATTTT. This translates into CASSGMGQSNQPQHF.

This chain joins TRBV7-2 and TRBJ1-3; D uncertain. Germline V gives CDR1 SGHTA, CDR2 FQGNSA. The CDR3 length is 16 residues. The V end lost 5 bases, the J end lost 0 bases, and 14 bases lay between the germline ends. CDR3 DNA sequence: TGTGCCAGCAGCCCCCCGGGGAGGGTCTCTGGAAACACCATATATTTT. It encodes CASSPPGRVSGNTIYF.

This clone was seen only a few times. The rearrangement links TRBV29-1 to TRBJ2-3; D remains unclear. The CDR3 spans 13 residues. Germline CDR1 SQVTM, CDR2 ANQGSEA. V lost 7 bases, J lost 2 bases, and 13 bases lay in between. The CDR3: CSAARPLTDTQYF. DNA for the CDR3: TGCAGCGCCGCCAGGCCGCTCACAGATACGCAGTATTTT.

The chain carries TRBV12-5 and TRBJ2-1; D may be TRBD1 (6 bases). Looked up from germline, CDR1 is LGHNT and CDR2 is FRNRAP. The CDR3 runs to 12 residues. V lost 6 bases and J 8 bases, leaving 11 bases between the germline ends. For the CDR3, the DNA is TGTGCTAGTGGCTTTACAGGGTATGAGCAGTTCTTC. Translated: CASGFTGYEQFF. Drawing the rest from reference TRBV12-5 and TRBJ2-1, the complete variable domain is DARVTQTPRHKVTEMGQEVTMRCQPILGHNTVFWYRQTMMQGLELLAYFRNRAPLDDSGMPKDRFSAEMPDATLATLKIQPSEPRDSAVYFCASGFTGYEQFFGPGTRLTVL.

The genes are TRBV6-1 and TRBJ1-5; D remains unclear. With 5 bases removed from V and 5 bases from J, the gap between germline ends came to 7 bases. The CDR3 loop spans 12 amino acids. Germline V gene sequence: CDR1 MNHNS, CDR2 SASEGT. For the CDR3, the DNA is TGTGCCAGCAGTAAGGGAGATCAGCCCCAGCATTTT. Translating it yields CASSKGDQPQHF.

The chain's CDR3 is CAWSPLAGRYNEQFF. CDR3 nucleotide sequence: TGTGCCTGGAGCCCACTAGCGGGTAGATACAATGAGCAGTTCTTC. V gene TRBV30 combines with J gene TRBJ2-1, with TRBD2 matching 9 bases. In germline, CDR1 is GTSNPN, CDR2 SVGIG (reference sequence). The CDR3 is made up of 15 amino acids. V lost 3 bases, J lost 4 bases, and 7 bases stayed unmatched.